This T cell receptor beta chain was retrieved from a study of memory CD4+ T cells and cytomegalovirus serostatus. Study at large: Donors were healthy Belgian adults, fewer than ten CMV seropositive and fewer than 30 seronegative. Whole-study findings and limits: Median bootstrapped AUC for CMV status was roughly 0.95 originally, around 0.91 US-trained.

Single viable CD3+CD4+CD8-CD45RO+ cells were sorted as the memory CD4+ T cells. Serum IgG to CMV pp150, pp28, p38 and p52 defined serostatus. Regarding this clone: Its antigen is unidentified.

Clones were read by immunoSEQ multiplex PCR, and TCRdb kept only the in-frame ones, dropping some. The profile shows roughly 54,000 clones, roughly 72% of them singletons. There are 16 residues in the CDR3. CDR1 is SQVTM, CDR2 ANQGSEA, per germline. The germline V and J ends were trimmed by 4 bases and 0 bases, with 15 bases remaining between them. The V call is TRBV29-1, the J call TRBJ2-2; D remains unclear. The sequencing sample was made of memory CD4+ T cells from blood. The origin of this receptor is an adult in good health and CMV-seronegative. As DNA, the CDR3 is TGCAGCGTTGCAAGAACAGACCGACCGAACACCGGGGAGCTGTTTTTT. Translating it yields CSVARTDRPNTGELFF.